The T cell receptor (beta chain) described here comes from a study of control samples from healthy donors and cancer patients. This CDR3 has 15 amino acids. CDR1 and CDR2 from the germline V gene are LGHDT and YNNKEL (reference sequence). Trimming cost V 6 bases and J 5 bases; bases outside gene matches: 6. TCRdb's copy holds only in-frame clones and misses some; the assay was immunoSEQ multiplex PCR. The sample has tens of thousands of clones; roughly nine tenths are singletons. The TCR comes from a young woman in good health. Sequencing used blood. The chain recombines TRBV3-1 (or the pseudogene TRBV3-2) with TRBJ2-3; 12 positions match TRBD2. CDR3 nucleotides: TGTGCCAGCAGAACACTAGCGGGGGGTCGAGATACGCAGTATTTT. Translation gives CASRTLAGGRDTQYF.